This T cell receptor (beta chain) was recorded in a study of T cells after yellow fever vaccination. TCRdb re-derived calls from the 5' RACE reads in MiXCR, one entry per CDR3 protein. Among a few hundred thousand distinct CDR3 sequences, 3% to 4% were seen once, and the ten largest hold around 3.2%. There are a few counts of this clonotype. The input for sequencing was CD4+ T cells sorted from PBMCs, taken 10 days after the yellow fever booster vaccination. The TCR sequence derives from a young man who received the YFV17D yellow fever vaccine.

CDR3 DNA: TGCGCCAGCAGCTTCGGCGGGGCCAATGAGCAGTTCTTC. This gives the protein CASSFGGANEQFF. The chain couples TRBV5-1 to TRBJ2-1, with D tentatively TRBD2 (6 bases). This CDR3 spans 13 amino acids. The V gene's germline CDR1 is SGHRS and CDR2 YFSETQ. V dropped 2 bases and J dropped 6 bases, with 9 bases sitting between them.